The rows below give T cell receptor beta chains drawn from one sample of a study of blood T cells in healthy people across ages. TCRdb recomputed calls from the 5' RACE reads with MiXCR, one row per CDR3 protein. The repertoire holds about 730,000 distinct CDR3 sequences, with more than 40% as singletons. Sequenced: blood. The receptors were gathered from a woman aged 55-70 years in good health. CDR3s include the opening cysteine and the closing phenylalanine or tryptophan. Each record gives: D gene, J gene, clone size, V gene, CDR3 protein, CDR3 DNA. D genes are given only for firm matches. Where a row states a size, it is once, few, many or the class of an expanded clone; other rows omit it.

d_gene: .
j_gene: TRBJ1-2
abundance: .
v_gene: TRBV20-1
CDR3aa: CSAGGAGGYTF
CDR3nt: TGCAGTGCCGGGGGCGCGGGGGGCTACACCTTC

d_gene: .
j_gene: TRBJ2-7
abundance: few
v_gene: TRBV27
CDR3aa: CASSLFPAVVSYNEQYF
CDR3nt: TGTGCCAGCAGTTTATTTCCAGCGGTCGTCTCCTACAATGAGCAGTACTTC

d_gene: .
j_gene: TRBJ2-7
abundance: few
v_gene: TRBV3-1
CDR3aa: CASSQEQRHSYEQYF
CDR3nt: TGTGCCAGCAGCCAAGAACAGCGGCACTCCTACGAGCAGTACTTC

d_gene: .
j_gene: TRBJ1-2
abundance: .
v_gene: TRBV29-1
CDR3aa: CSGVGEGGYGYTF
CDR3nt: TGCAGCGGTGTTGGAGAGGGGGGCTATGGCTACACCTTC

d_gene: TRBD1
j_gene: TRBJ2-4
abundance: .
v_gene: TRBV13
CDR3aa: CASSFSGTGDIQYF
CDR3nt: TGTGCCAGCAGCTTCTCCGGGACAGGGGACATTCAGTACTTC

d_gene: .
j_gene: TRBJ2-1
abundance: .
v_gene: TRBV6-2/TRBV6-3
CDR3aa: CASSYLGGNEQFF
CDR3nt: TGTGCCAGCAGTTACCTAGGCGGAAATGAGCAGTTCTTC

d_gene: TRBD2
j_gene: TRBJ2-5
abundance: .
v_gene: TRBV29-1
CDR3aa: CSTKTGTGGDQYF
CDR3nt: TGCAGCACCAAGACGGGGACGGGGGGAGACCAGTACTTC

d_gene: TRBD1
j_gene: TRBJ2-3
abundance: few
v_gene: TRBV2
CDR3aa: CASSELPGQGDTQYF
CDR3nt: TGTGCCAGCAGTGAATTACCGGGACAGGGAGATACGCAGTATTTT

d_gene: TRBD2
j_gene: TRBJ2-3
abundance: .
v_gene: TRBV3-1
CDR3aa: CASSQQTSGGVSDTQYF
CDR3nt: TGTGCCAGCAGCCAACAGACTAGCGGGGGGGTATCAGATACGCAGTATTTT

d_gene: TRBD1
j_gene: TRBJ2-1
abundance: .
v_gene: TRBV6-6
CDR3aa: CASIRSGTGDEQFF
CDR3nt: TGTGCCAGCATCCGCTCCGGGACAGGGGATGAGCAGTTCTTC

d_gene: .
j_gene: TRBJ2-1
abundance: once
v_gene: TRBV6-1
CDR3aa: CASNSDGGTSYNEQFF
CDR3nt: TGTGCCAGCAATTCGGATGGGGGGACCTCGTACAATGAGCAGTTCTTC

d_gene: TRBD2
j_gene: TRBJ2-5
abundance: once
v_gene: TRBV10-3
CDR3aa: CAISVASGSSDEQYF
CDR3nt: TGTGCCATCAGTGTGGCTAGCGGGAGTAGCGATGAGCAGTACTTC

d_gene: TRBD2
j_gene: TRBJ2-1
abundance: many
v_gene: TRBV27
CDR3aa: CASSPWIRGGYNEQFF
CDR3nt: TGTGCCAGCAGTCCGTGGATTCGGGGGGGTTACAATGAGCAGTTCTTC

d_gene: .
j_gene: TRBJ1-1
abundance: few
v_gene: TRBV5-1
CDR3aa: CASSLWWGGTEAFF
CDR3nt: TGCGCCAGCAGCTTGTGGTGGGGAGGCACTGAAGCTTTCTTT

d_gene: TRBD1
j_gene: TRBJ2-4
abundance: .
v_gene: TRBV12-3/TRBV12-4
CDR3aa: CASSTRQGDNIQYF
CDR3nt: TGTGCCAGCAGTACGAGACAGGGGGACAACATTCAGTACTTC

d_gene: .
j_gene: TRBJ2-3
abundance: few
v_gene: TRBV9
CDR3aa: CASSVGLGGALNTQYF
CDR3nt: TGTGCCAGCAGCGTAGGTCTGGGGGGCGCATTAAATACGCAGTATTTT

d_gene: .
j_gene: TRBJ1-2
abundance: few
v_gene: TRBV5-6
CDR3aa: CASSSVRQGYTF
CDR3nt: TGTGCCAGCAGCTCCGTAAGACAGGGCTACACCTTC

d_gene: .
j_gene: TRBJ2-1
abundance: few
v_gene: TRBV6-2/TRBV6-3
CDR3aa: CASSYSLLDYVRINEQFF
CDR3nt: TGTGCCAGCAGCTACTCTCTATTAGACTACGTCAGGATCAATGAGCAGTTCTTC

d_gene: TRBD1
j_gene: TRBJ1-5
abundance: .
v_gene: TRBV6-2/TRBV6-3
CDR3aa: CATSQGGRKQSQHF
CDR3nt: TGTGCCACTTCTCAGGGGGGAAGAAAACAGTCCCAGCATTTT

d_gene: .
j_gene: TRBJ2-5
abundance: few
v_gene: TRBV18
CDR3aa: CASSGDGGQETQYF
CDR3nt: TGTGCCAGCTCCGGCGACGGGGGCCAAGAGACCCAGTACTTC

d_gene: TRBD1
j_gene: TRBJ2-2
abundance: .
v_gene: TRBV27
CDR3aa: CASSLGQGTGELFF
CDR3nt: TGTGCCAGCAGTCTTGGACAGGGAACGGGGGAGCTGTTTTTT

d_gene: .
j_gene: TRBJ2-7
abundance: .
v_gene: TRBV28
CDR3aa: CASSAFRREQYF
CDR3nt: TGTGCCAGCAGCGCTTTCAGGCGCGAGCAGTACTTC

d_gene: .
j_gene: TRBJ2-2
abundance: .
v_gene: TRBV10-3
CDR3aa: CAISETGLDNTGELFF
CDR3nt: TGTGCCATCAGTGAGACTGGACTCGATAACACCGGGGAGCTGTTTTTT

d_gene: TRBD1
j_gene: TRBJ2-3
abundance: few
v_gene: TRBV12-3/TRBV12-4
CDR3aa: CASSRTGNTDTQYF
CDR3nt: TGTGCCAGCAGTAGGACAGGGAACACAGATACGCAGTATTTT

d_gene: TRBD2
j_gene: TRBJ2-7
abundance: .
v_gene: TRBV5-1
CDR3aa: CASSPGTSGTPYEQYF
CDR3nt: TGCGCCAGCAGCCCAGGGACTAGCGGGACCCCCTACGAGCAGTACTTC

d_gene: .
j_gene: TRBJ1-2
abundance: .
v_gene: TRBV5-1
CDR3aa: CASSSSDTSGYTF
CDR3nt: TGCGCCAGCAGCTCCAGTGATACCTCTGGCTACACCTTC

d_gene: .
j_gene: TRBJ2-1
abundance: .
v_gene: TRBV6-2/TRBV6-3
CDR3aa: CASSKPGLLSYNEQFF
CDR3nt: TGTGCCAGCAGCAAACCCGGTCTCCTCAGCTACAATGAGCAGTTCTTC

d_gene: .
j_gene: TRBJ2-1
abundance: few
v_gene: TRBV29-1
CDR3aa: CSVEQMEREQFF
CDR3nt: TGCAGCGTTGAACAGATGGAACGAGAGCAGTTCTTC

d_gene: .
j_gene: TRBJ2-7
abundance: .
v_gene: TRBV11-2
CDR3aa: CASSLDRRGPYEQYF
CDR3nt: TGTGCCAGCAGCTTAGATCGGCGGGGGCCCTACGAGCAGTACTTC

d_gene: .
j_gene: TRBJ1-1
abundance: .
v_gene: TRBV9
CDR3aa: CASSSVGGSDTEAFF
CDR3nt: TGTGCCAGCAGCTCGGTTGGGGGTTCGGACACTGAAGCTTTCTTT

d_gene: .
j_gene: TRBJ2-5
abundance: .
v_gene: TRBV7-2
CDR3aa: CASSVSTSSKTQYF
CDR3nt: TGTGCCAGCAGCGTAAGCACTAGCTCGAAGACCCAGTACTTC

d_gene: TRBD1
j_gene: TRBJ2-7
abundance: .
v_gene: TRBV6-1
CDR3aa: CASSPNPGQGPYEQYF
CDR3nt: TGTGCCAGCAGTCCAAACCCGGGACAGGGGCCCTACGAGCAGTACTTC

d_gene: TRBD1
j_gene: TRBJ1-1
abundance: .
v_gene: TRBV3-1
CDR3aa: CASSQEQGGTEAFF
CDR3nt: TGTGCCAGCAGCCAAGAGCAGGGGGGGACTGAAGCTTTCTTT

d_gene: TRBD1
j_gene: TRBJ2-3
abundance: many
v_gene: TRBV7-2
CDR3aa: CASSSRGQGASTDTQYF
CDR3nt: TGTGCCAGCAGTTCCAGAGGGCAGGGGGCGAGCACAGATACGCAGTATTTT

d_gene: TRBD2
j_gene: TRBJ2-3
abundance: many
v_gene: TRBV29-1
CDR3aa: CSVPLAGGPADTQYF
CDR3nt: TGCAGCGTCCCGCTTGCGGGGGGGCCTGCAGATACGCAGTATTTT

d_gene: .
j_gene: TRBJ2-1
abundance: .
v_gene: TRBV28
CDR3aa: CASTRGGPNKQFF
CDR3nt: TGTGCCAGCACGAGGGGAGGACCCAATAAGCAGTTCTTC

d_gene: TRBD2
j_gene: TRBJ2-7
abundance: .
v_gene: TRBV18
CDR3aa: CASLLTSGGARAYNEQYF
CDR3nt: TGTGCCAGCTTGTTAACTAGCGGGGGGGCCAGAGCCTACAATGAGCAGTACTTC

d_gene: TRBD1
j_gene: TRBJ2-7
abundance: .
v_gene: TRBV7-2
CDR3aa: CASSGQAGSYNEQYF
CDR3nt: TGTGCCAGCAGCGGACAGGCGGGCTCCTACAATGAGCAGTACTTC

d_gene: .
j_gene: TRBJ2-4
abundance: .
v_gene: TRBV29-1
CDR3aa: CSAGTGNSGEYF
CDR3nt: TGCAGCGCCGGGACAGGGAATAGCGGGGAGTACTTC

d_gene: TRBD2
j_gene: TRBJ2-1
abundance: few
v_gene: TRBV24-1
CDR3aa: CATSEGERGGLYNEQFF
CDR3nt: TGTGCCACCAGTGAGGGTGAGCGGGGGGGCCTTTACAATGAGCAGTTCTTC

d_gene: TRBD2
j_gene: TRBJ2-3
abundance: few
v_gene: TRBV5-1
CDR3aa: CASSRRTLFGGVTDTQYF
CDR3nt: TGCGCCAGCAGCCGTCGCACCCTTTTCGGGGGGGTCACAGATACGCAGTATTTT

d_gene: TRBD1
j_gene: TRBJ2-3
abundance: few
v_gene: TRBV15
CDR3aa: CATSRATGGTDTQYF
CDR3nt: TGTGCCACCAGCAGAGCGACAGGGGGCACAGATACGCAGTATTTT

d_gene: .
j_gene: TRBJ1-2
abundance: .
v_gene: TRBV6-4
CDR3aa: CASSDSVVGGPDGYTF
CDR3nt: TGTGCCAGCAGTGACTCGGTAGTTGGGGGGCCGGATGGCTACACCTTC